This T cell receptor (beta chain) was sequenced in a study of OX40 agonist ivuxolimab in advanced cancers. Study-level background: Patient treatment consisted of intravenous ivuxolimab administration every 2 weeks at 0.01 to 10 mg/kg. Points from the study as a whole: The CD4+ and CD8+ T cells in the blood had expanded clonally by week 6 at 0.1 to 3.0 mg/kg.

Notes on this clone: Its antigen is as yet unknown.

TCRdb's copy holds only in-frame clones and misses some; the assay was immunoSEQ multiplex PCR. This table has fewer than 90,000 clones, 70% to 90% appearing once. The CDR3 is 14 residues long. V was pared by 9 bases and J by 7 bases, with 6 bases of the junction left unmatched. Germline values: CDR1 MNHGY, CDR2 SAAAGT. The sample was CD4+ or CD8+ T cells sorted from blood, taken in a trial of the OX40 agonist ivuxolimab. The gene calls are TRBV6-8 and TRBJ2-4; TRBD2 matches 13 bases. The source of this sequence is an adult with an advanced solid tumor such as melanoma, head and neck, liver or kidney cancer. The CDR3 here is CASPLAGGLNIQYF. The CDR3 coding sequence is TGTGCCAGTCCACTAGCGGGGGGGCTTAACATTCAGTACTTC.